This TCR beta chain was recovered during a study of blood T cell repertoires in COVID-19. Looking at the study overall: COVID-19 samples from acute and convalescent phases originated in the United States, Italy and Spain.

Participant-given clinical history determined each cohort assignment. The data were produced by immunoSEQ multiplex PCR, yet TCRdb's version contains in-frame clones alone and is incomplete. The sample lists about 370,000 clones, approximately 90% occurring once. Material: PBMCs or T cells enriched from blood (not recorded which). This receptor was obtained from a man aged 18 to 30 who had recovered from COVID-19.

The CDR3 sequence is CATRPDTQYF. The DNA of the CDR3 is TGTGCCACCCGTCCGGATACGCAGTATTTT. V usage is TRBV15 and J usage is TRBJ2-3; no firm D call. Trimming took off 8 bases at V and 6 bases at J, with 6 bases between the two ends. CDR1 is LNHNV and CDR2 is YYDKDF in the germline V gene (reference sequence). CDR3 length: 10 residues.